This TCR beta chain was identified during a study of CD8 T cells in ankylosing spondylitis (dated by TCRdb to the late 2010s). About the study as a whole: To find TCR variants linked to disease, the study profiled T cell receptor beta repertoires in ankylosing spondylitis patients and healthy donors. The full study cohort was made up of approximately 24 ankylosing spondylitis patients and about a hundred healthy donors. Peripheral blood was sampled, and synovial fluid was also collected from ankylosing spondylitis patients.

Sequencing took place on an Illumina HiSeq 2500. Quantitative 5'-RACE with molecular barcodes was used to prepare TCR beta libraries. The authors processed their data as follows. Disease-linked TCR variants were identified with a new computational method built on a probabilistic model of VDJ rearrangement. TCRdb reworked the public reads: Q25 trimming with fastp, MiXCR clone assembly, productive beta chains retained. Rows with a matching CDR3 protein are joined into one entry that keeps the most common DNA and genes. TCRdb's processing, not the study's, gives the V and J calls here. The sample table contains around 320,000 distinct CDR3 sequences; only one count was recorded for under 25% of them. 3% to 4% of the sample is in the top ten clones. The table lists this clonotype with a few counts. Its antigen is not yet known. Per-base qualities were not stored, and no clone one base away is much larger.

Taken from cysteine to phenylalanine, the CDR3 has 13 residues. CDR3 DNA only is kept here, 39 bases in frame from base 1. Per the germline V gene (reference sequence), DFQATT is the CDR1 and SNEGSKA is the CDR2. The trim is 3 bases for V and 6 bases for J, with a gap of 12 bases between the germline ends. General conclusions and limits of the study: The disease-linked clones were reported as significantly enriched in matched synovial fluid samples from ankylosing spondylitis patients. Some motif variants were previously reported in synovial fluid and blood of reactive arthritis patients, suggesting common disease-initiation mechanisms. Blood from ankylosing spondylitis patients appeared to be characterized by a TCR beta motif made up of several highly homologous amino acid variants. The disease-linked clones showed a CD8+ phenotype and occurred at relatively low frequencies in peripheral blood.

The receptor's source is a female donor with ankylosing spondylitis or in good health (not recorded which). The rearranged segments are TRBV20-1 and TRBJ1-5, with a weak D call of TRBD1 (5 bases match). Material: blood, either unsorted or a sorted T cell fraction (not recorded which). The CDR3 has the sequence CSARLQARQPQHF. DNA sequence: TGCAGTGCTAGGCTACAGGCCCGTCAGCCCCAGCATTTT.